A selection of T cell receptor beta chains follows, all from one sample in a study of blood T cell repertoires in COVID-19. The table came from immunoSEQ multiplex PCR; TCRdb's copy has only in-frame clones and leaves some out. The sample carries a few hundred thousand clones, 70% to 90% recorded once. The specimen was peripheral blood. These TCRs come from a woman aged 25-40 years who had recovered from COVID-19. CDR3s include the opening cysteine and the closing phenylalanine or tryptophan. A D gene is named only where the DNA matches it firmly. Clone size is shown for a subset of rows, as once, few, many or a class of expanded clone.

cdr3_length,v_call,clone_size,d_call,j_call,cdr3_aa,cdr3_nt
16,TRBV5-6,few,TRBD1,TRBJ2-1,CASSLSSTGAYNEQFF,TGTGCCAGCAGCCTCTCCTCGACAGGGGCCTACAATGAGCAGTTCTTC
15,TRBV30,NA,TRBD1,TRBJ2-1,CAWSWRDRGYNEQFF,TGTGCCTGGAGTTGGAGGGACAGGGGTTACAATGAGCAGTTCTTC
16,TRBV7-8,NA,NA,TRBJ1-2,CASSATPKVATYGYTF,TGTGCCAGCAGCGCAACCCCTAAAGTTGCCACTTATGGCTACACCTTC
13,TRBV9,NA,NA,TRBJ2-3,CASSVAGRDTQYF,TGTGCCAGCAGCGTAGCGGGGAGAGATACGCAGTATTTT
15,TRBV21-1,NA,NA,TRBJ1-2,CASSKAAGTNYGYTF,TGTGCCAGCAGCAAAGCCGCTGGGACAAACTATGGCTACACCTTC
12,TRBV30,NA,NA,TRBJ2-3,CAWSEQTDTQYF,TGTGCCTGGAGTGAACAGACAGATACGCAGTATTTT
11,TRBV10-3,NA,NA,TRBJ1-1,CAIRGNTEAFF,TGTGCCATCCGAGGAAACACTGAAGCTTTCTTT
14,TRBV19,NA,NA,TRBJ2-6,CASNRGSGANVLTF,TGTGCCAGTAATAGGGGCTCTGGGGCCAACGTCCTGACTTTC
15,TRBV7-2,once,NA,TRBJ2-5,CASSYQQGNQETQYF,TGTGCCAGCAGCTACCAACAGGGTAACCAAGAGACCCAGTACTTC
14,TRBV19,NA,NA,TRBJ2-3,CASSVQASTDTQYF,TGTGCCAGTAGTGTGCAGGCTAGCACAGATACGCAGTATTTT
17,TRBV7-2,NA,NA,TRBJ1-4,CASSATLGQPFGEKLFF,TGTGCCAGCAGCGCGACCCTAGGACAGCCGTTTGGTGAAAAACTGTTTTTT
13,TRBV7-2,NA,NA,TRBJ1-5,CASSFNFNQPQHF,TGTGCCAGCAGCTTTAACTTCAATCAGCCCCAGCATTTT
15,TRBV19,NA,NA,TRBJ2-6,CASSIMRDGANVLTF,TGTGCCAGTAGTATAATGAGGGATGGGGCCAACGTCCTGACTTTC
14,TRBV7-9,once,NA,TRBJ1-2,CASRTGRDDYGYTF,TGTGCCAGCAGGACCGGGAGGGATGACTATGGCTACACCTTC
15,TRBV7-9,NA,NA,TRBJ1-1,CASRRGQFVGGEAFF,TGTGCCAGCAGACGTGGACAGTTTGTTGGTGGTGAAGCTTTCTTT
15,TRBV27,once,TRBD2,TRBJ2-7,CASRSLAGGHYEQYF,TGTGCCAGCAGGTCATTAGCGGGGGGGCACTACGAGCAGTACTTC
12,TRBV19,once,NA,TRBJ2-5,CASSTHGETQYF,TGTGCCAGTAGTACCCACGGGGAGACCCAGTACTTC
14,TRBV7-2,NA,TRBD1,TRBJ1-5,CASSLMDRVQPQHF,TGTGCCAGCAGCTTGATGGACAGGGTTCAGCCCCAGCATTTT
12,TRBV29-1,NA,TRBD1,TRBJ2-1,CSVNRGLDEQFF,TGCAGCGTTAACAGGGGGCTGGATGAGCAGTTCTTC
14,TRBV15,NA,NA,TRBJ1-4,CATSGAGVDEKLFF,TGTGCCACCAGCGGGGCAGGGGTGGATGAAAAACTGTTTTTT
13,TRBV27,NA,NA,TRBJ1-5,CASSPGTYQPQHF,TGTGCCAGCAGTCCCGGGACTTATCAGCCCCAGCATTTT
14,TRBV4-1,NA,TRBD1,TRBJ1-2,CASSNPGGSYGYTF,TGCGCCAGCAGCAACCCAGGGGGGTCTTATGGCTACACCTTC
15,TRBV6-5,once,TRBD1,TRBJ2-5,CASSPAGTGGETQYF,TGTGCCAGCAGTCCTGCCGGGACAGGGGGAGAGACCCAGTACTTC
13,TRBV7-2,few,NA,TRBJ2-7,CASSRDSSYEQYF,TGTGCCAGCAGCCGGGACTCCTCCTACGAGCAGTACTTC
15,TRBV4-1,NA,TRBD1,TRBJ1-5,CASSQEQGSYQPQHF,TGCGCCAGCAGCCAAGAACAGGGGAGCTATCAGCCCCAGCATTTT
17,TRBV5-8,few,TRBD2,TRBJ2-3,CASSLIGLAGDADTQYF,TGTGCCAGCAGCTTAATCGGACTAGCGGGGGACGCAGATACGCAGTATTTT
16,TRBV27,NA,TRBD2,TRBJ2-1,CASSSTSGASYNEQFF,TGTGCCAGCAGTTCGACTAGCGGGGCGTCCTACAATGAGCAGTTCTTC
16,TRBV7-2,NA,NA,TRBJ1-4,CASSLRSVRGNEKLFF,TGTGCCAGCAGCTTAAGAAGCGTTAGGGGTAATGAAAAACTGTTTTTT
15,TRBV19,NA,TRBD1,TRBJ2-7,CASSPATGGGYEQYF,TGTGCCAGTAGTCCGGCGACAGGGGGCGGGTACGAGCAGTACTTC
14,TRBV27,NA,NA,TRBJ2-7,CASSSWSGKNEQYF,TGTGCCAGCAGTTCATGGTCAGGGAAGAACGAGCAGTACTTC
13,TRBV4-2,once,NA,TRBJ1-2,CASSQVSAGGYTF,TGTGCCAGCAGCCAAGTATCTGCGGGGGGCTACACCTTC
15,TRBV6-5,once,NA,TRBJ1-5,CASRDRQDLNQPQHF,TGTGCCAGCAGAGACCGACAGGACCTCAATCAGCCCCAGCATTTT
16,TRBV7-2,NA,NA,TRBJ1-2,CASSFSNLGLPGGYTF,TGTGCCAGCAGCTTTTCAAACCTTGGACTACCCGGTGGCTACACCTTC
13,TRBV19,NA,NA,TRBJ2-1,CASSEQGTYEQFF,TGTGCCAGTAGTGAACAGGGAACCTATGAGCAGTTCTTC
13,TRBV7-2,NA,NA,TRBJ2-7,CASSRGLDYEQYF,TGTGCCAGCAGCCGAGGGTTAGATTACGAGCAGTACTTC
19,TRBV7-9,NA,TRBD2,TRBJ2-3,CASSLAWDYGIPETDTQYF,TGTGCCAGCAGCTTGGCGTGGGACTACGGGATCCCCGAGACAGATACGCAGTATTTT
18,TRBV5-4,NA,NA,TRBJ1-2,CASSQRTRSNIFPSGYTF,TGTGCCAGCAGCCAACGGACAAGGTCCAATATCTTTCCATCCGGCTACACCTTC
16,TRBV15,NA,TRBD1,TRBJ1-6,CATSADDRAKESPLHF,TGTGCCACCAGCGCGGACGACAGGGCCAAGGAGTCACCCCTCCACTTT
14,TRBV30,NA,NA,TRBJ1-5,CACLEDIGNQPQHF,TGTGCCTGTTTAGAGGACATTGGCAATCAGCCCCAGCATTTT
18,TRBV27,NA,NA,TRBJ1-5,CASSLSGTRLVVNQPQHF,TGTGCCAGCAGTTTATCGGGGACACGGCTTGTTGTCAATCAGCCCCAGCATTTT
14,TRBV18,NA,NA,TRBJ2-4,CASSPPGRGTHQYF,TGTGCCAGCTCACCACCGGGGCGGGGAACACATCAGTACTTC
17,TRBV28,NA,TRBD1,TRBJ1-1,CASNLPGQGNFLTEAFF,TGTGCCAGCAATTTACCGGGACAGGGCAATTTTCTCACTGAAGCTTTCTTT